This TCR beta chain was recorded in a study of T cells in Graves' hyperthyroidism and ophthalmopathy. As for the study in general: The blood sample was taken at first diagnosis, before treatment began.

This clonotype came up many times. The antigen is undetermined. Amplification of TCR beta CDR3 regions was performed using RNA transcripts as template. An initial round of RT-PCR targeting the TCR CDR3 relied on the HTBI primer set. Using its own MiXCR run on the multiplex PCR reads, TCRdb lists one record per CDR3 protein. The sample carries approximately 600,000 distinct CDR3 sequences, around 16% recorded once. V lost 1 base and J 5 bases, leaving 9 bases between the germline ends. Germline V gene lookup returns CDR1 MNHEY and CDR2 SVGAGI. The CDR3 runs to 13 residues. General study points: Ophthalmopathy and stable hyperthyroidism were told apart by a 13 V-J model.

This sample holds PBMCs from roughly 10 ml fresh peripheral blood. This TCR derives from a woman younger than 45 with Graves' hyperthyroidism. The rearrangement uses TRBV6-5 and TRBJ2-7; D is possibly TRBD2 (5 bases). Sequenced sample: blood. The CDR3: CASSYFTGNEQYF. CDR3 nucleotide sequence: TGTGCCAGCAGTTACTTCACGGGAAACGAGCAGTACTTC.